This T cell receptor beta chain was recorded in a study of blood T cell repertoires in COVID-19. Study background: Collection of acute and convalescent COVID-19 samples took place in the United States, Italy and Spain.

This clone was recorded a few times. The assay was immunoSEQ multiplex PCR, and TCRdb's table has in-frame clones only and misses some. The table includes approximately 100,000 clones, 82% detected once. In germline, CDR1 is SNHLY, CDR2 FYNNEI. The V end lost 2 bases, the J end lost 8 bases, and 7 bases lay between the germline ends. This CDR3 contains 12 residues. The chain carries TRBV2 and TRBJ1-3; TRBD1 might be the D (5 bases). The receptor's source is a man between 70 and 80 years old with acute or convalescent COVID-19. Input material: peripheral blood. The CDR3 nucleotides read TGTGCCAGCAGTGAACGGGGGTACACCATATATTTT. It encodes CASSERGYTIYF.